This section outlines one TCR beta chain sequence together with its context. Looked up from germline, CDR1 is LNHDA and CDR2 is SQIVND (reference sequence). The CDR3 has 13 residues. V was clipped by 6 bases and J by 5 bases; unmatched bases: 4. The data originate from a study of blood T cell repertoires in COVID-19. Study at large: Collection of acute and convalescent COVID-19 samples took place in the United States, Italy and Spain. PBMCs, B-cell-depleted T cells, or T cells provided the cDNA or gDNA that made up the material.

Measured with immunoSEQ multiplex PCR; TCRdb has only the in-frame clones, and not every one. Of hundreds of thousands of clones in the sample, 86% were seen once. The source material was peripheral blood. The clonotype was recovered from a woman in her 30s with active or convalescent COVID-19. The rearrangement uses TRBV19 and TRBJ2-3; 8 positions match TRBD1. The CDR3 nucleotides are TGTGCCAGTAGCACCGGACAGGGAGATACGCAGTATTTT. It translates to CASSTGQGDTQYF.